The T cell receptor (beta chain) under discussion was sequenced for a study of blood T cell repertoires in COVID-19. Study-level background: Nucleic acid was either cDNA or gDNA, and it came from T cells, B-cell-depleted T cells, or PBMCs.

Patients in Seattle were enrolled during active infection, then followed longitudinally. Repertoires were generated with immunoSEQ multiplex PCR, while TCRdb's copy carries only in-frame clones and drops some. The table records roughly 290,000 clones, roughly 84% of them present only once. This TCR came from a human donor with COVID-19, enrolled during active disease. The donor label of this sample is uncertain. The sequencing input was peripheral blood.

The CDR3 is CASSLEQGNEKLFF. The DNA of the CDR3 is TGCGCCAGCAGCTTGGAACAGGGGAACGAAAAACTGTTTTTT. The chain is built from TRBV5-1 and TRBJ1-4; TRBD1 aligns across 7 bases. The CDR3 sequence is 14 residues long. The V gene's germline CDR1 is SGHRS and CDR2 YFSETQ. Trimming cost V 0 bases and J 8 bases; bases outside gene matches: 4.